This entry concerns a single TCR beta chain. V was shortened by 3 bases and J by 7 bases, with 16 bases between the two germline ends. This CDR3 spans 14 amino acids. Germline assignment: CDR1 SGHAT and CDR2 FQNNGV. These data originate in a study of Ad26.COV2.S vaccination and SARS-CoV-2 variants. The method was immunoSEQ multiplex PCR; TCRdb's version includes in-frame clones alone and lacks a portion of them. The sample has 350,000 to 500,000 clones, 90% seen once. Treatment here: 15 to 20 received Ad26.COV2.S at low or high dose, single or two shots; five or six received placebo; per-sample allocation not given. Following the first vaccine or placebo injection, samples were taken on day 63. A Boston adult aged 18-55 years was the donor.

The sequencing used peripheral blood, collected in a trial of Ad26.COV2.S vaccine versus placebo. V is TRBV11-2 and J is TRBJ2-7; D is unresolved. The sequence was collected from a person between 18 and 65 years old who received the Ad26.COV2.S COVID-19 vaccine or a placebo. The CDR3 DNA follows: TGTGCCAGCAGCTTTGGATTCGCCTTGGGGGAGCAGTACTTC. This translates into CASSFGFALGEQYF.